The sample holds many counts of the clone carrying this T cell receptor (beta chain). The antigen is undetermined. This entry belongs to a study of T-cell reconstitution after alpha-beta-depleted transplantation in children. General observations from the study: Newly produced T cells mostly accounted for T-cell counts and diversity one year post-transplant. About two months after transplant, alpha-beta T cells reportedly came from several hundred expanded graft clones.

The V gene lost 6 bases and the J gene lost 3 bases, with 13 bases spanning the gap. The CDR3 length is 13 residues. Germline CDR1 reads SQVTM; CDR2 reads ANQGSEA. TCRbeta library construction was performed incorporating unique molecular identifiers. In TCRdb, the PCR reads were re-called with MiXCR into one record per CDR3 protein. The table shows about 580,000 distinct CDR3 sequences, with 20% to 25% occurring only once. This TCR derives from a boy less than two years old who had a stem cell transplant for acute myeloid leukemia, so the T cells may come from the graft donor. The starting material was PBMCs, mostly from graft donor cells, obtained 360 days after TCRalphabeta/CD19-depleted stem cell transplant. The chain recombines TRBV29-1 with TRBJ2-3, with D unclear. The DNA of the CDR3 is TGCAGCGTGGGAAGGCGGTTGACAGATACGCAGTATTTT. This encodes CSVGRRLTDTQYF.